This TCR beta chain was sequenced for a study of early T cells in non-severe SARS-CoV-2 infection. Study background: Chains were not paired, and sequencing was done on bulk RNA from unsorted whole blood.

Study-wide results and limits: The VDJdb matching leaned toward anti-spike CD8 responses and overlooked private and CD4 specificities.

This clonotype came up many times. Its antigen remains unknown. Attachment of unique molecular identifiers to individual cDNA molecules was performed. TCRdb reprocessed the 5' RACE reads via MiXCR and lists one record per CDR3 protein. There are around 66,000 distinct CDR3 sequences in the sample; around 5.7% occur only once, and 3% to 4% lies in the top ten. Germline trimming cut 4 bases from V and 6 bases from J; bases unmatched to any gene: 6. There are 14 residues in the CDR3. Germline CDR1 reads SGHAT; CDR2 reads FQNNGV. Sequencing used whole blood, obtained at baseline. The chain carries TRBV11-2 and TRBJ2-3, with 8 nucleotides matching TRBD2. This receptor was obtained from an adult who was a healthcare worker with PCR-confirmed SARS-CoV-2 infection or an uninfected control (not recorded which). The CDR3 DNA sequence: TGTGCCAGCAGCTGGACCACGGGAGGGGATACGCAGTATTTT. This encodes CASSWTTGGDTQYF.